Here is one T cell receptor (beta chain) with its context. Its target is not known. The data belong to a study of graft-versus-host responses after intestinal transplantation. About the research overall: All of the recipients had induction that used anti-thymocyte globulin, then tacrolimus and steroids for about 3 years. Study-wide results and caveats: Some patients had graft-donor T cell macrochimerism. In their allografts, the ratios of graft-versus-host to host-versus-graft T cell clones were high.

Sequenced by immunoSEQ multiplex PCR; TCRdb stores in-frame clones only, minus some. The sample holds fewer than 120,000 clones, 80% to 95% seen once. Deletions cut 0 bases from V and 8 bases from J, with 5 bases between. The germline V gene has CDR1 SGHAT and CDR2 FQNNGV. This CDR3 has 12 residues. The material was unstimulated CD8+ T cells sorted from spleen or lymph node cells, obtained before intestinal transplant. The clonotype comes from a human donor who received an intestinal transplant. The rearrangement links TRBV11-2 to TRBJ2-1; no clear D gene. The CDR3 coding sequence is TGTGCCAGCAGCTTAGAGGGATATGAGCAGTTCTTC. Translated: CASSLEGYEQFF.